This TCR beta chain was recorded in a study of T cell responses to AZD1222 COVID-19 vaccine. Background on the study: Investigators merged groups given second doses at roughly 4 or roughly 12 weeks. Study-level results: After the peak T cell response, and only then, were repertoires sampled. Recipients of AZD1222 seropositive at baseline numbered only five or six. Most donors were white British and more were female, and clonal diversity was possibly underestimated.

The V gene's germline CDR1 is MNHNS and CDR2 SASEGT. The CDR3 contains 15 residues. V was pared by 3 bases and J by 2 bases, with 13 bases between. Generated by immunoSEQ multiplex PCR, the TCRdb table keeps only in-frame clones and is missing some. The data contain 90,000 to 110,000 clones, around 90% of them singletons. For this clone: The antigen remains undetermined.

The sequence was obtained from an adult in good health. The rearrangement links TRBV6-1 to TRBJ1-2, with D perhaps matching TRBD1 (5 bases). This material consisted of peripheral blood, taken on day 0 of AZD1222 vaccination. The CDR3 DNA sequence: TGTGCCAGCAGTGACCAAGGACGGGGGAACTATGGCTACACCTTC. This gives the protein CASSDQGRGNYGYTF.